The rows below give T cell receptor beta chains drawn from one sample of a study of shared T cell receptors in the human thymus. Clones were read by immunoSEQ multiplex PCR, and TCRdb kept only the in-frame ones, dropping some. The sample has hundreds of thousands of clones; about 89% are singletons. This sample was shared with a second study, whose subject was human thymus T cells.

Sequencing input: thymocytes. The receptor source for this set is a boy less than two years old with a congenital heart defect. Each CDR3 is given with its conserved first and last residue. The order of the fields is D gene, J gene, clone size, V gene, CDR3 protein, CDR3 DNA. D genes are given only for firm matches. Some rows have no size entry. The others give once, few or many, or a class for an expanded clone.

>-|TRBJ2-3|few|TRBV10-3
CALGCTDTQYF
TGTGCACTCGGGTGCACAGATACGCAGTATTTT
>-|TRBJ2-7|-|TRBV28
CASSLGAQAALNEQYF
TGTGCCAGCAGTTTGGGGGCCCAGGCAGCTTTAAACGAGCAGTACTTC
>-|TRBJ1-2|-|TRBV6-1
CASSEPRQLDTPDSFINYGYTF
TGTGCCAGCAGTGAACCAAGACAGCTAGACACCCCAGACTCCTTTATTAACTATGGCTACACCTTC
>-|TRBJ1-2|-|TRBV5-1
CASSTGRVDYGYTF
TGCGCCAGCAGCACAGGGCGGGTAGACTATGGCTACACCTTC
>TRBD1|TRBJ1-5|few|TRBV6-6
CASSYADRENQPQHF
TGTGCCAGCAGTTACGCGGACAGGGAGAATCAGCCCCAGCATTTT
>TRBD1|TRBJ1-4|-|TRBV7-7
CASSRQGGEKLFF
TGTGCCAGCAGCCGACAGGGGGGTGAAAAACTGTTTTTT
>-|TRBJ2-1|-|TRBV27
CASSLASKLYNEQFF
TGTGCCAGCAGTTTAGCAAGCAAACTCTACAATGAGCAGTTCTTC
>TRBD1|TRBJ2-7|-|TRBV4-3
CASSQDPGQSYEQYF
TGCGCCAGCAGCCAAGACCCGGGACAGTCCTACGAGCAGTACTTC
>-|TRBJ2-1|-|TRBV9
CASSVATANYNEQFF
TGTGCCAGCAGCGTAGCTACCGCCAACTACAATGAGCAGTTCTTC
>-|TRBJ1-5|once|TRBV4-2
CASSQATGSYSNQPQHF
TGTGCCAGCAGCCAAGCTACAGGCTCCTATAGCAATCAGCCCCAGCATTTT
>-|TRBJ2-3|-|TRBV5-1
CASSLRGSEADTQYF
TGCGCCAGCAGCTTGAGGGGGTCGGAGGCGGATACGCAGTATTTT
>TRBD2|TRBJ2-2|-|TRBV15
CATSRDRLAGFDTGELFF
TGTGCCACCAGCAGAGATCGACTAGCGGGGTTTGACACCGGGGAGCTGTTTTTT